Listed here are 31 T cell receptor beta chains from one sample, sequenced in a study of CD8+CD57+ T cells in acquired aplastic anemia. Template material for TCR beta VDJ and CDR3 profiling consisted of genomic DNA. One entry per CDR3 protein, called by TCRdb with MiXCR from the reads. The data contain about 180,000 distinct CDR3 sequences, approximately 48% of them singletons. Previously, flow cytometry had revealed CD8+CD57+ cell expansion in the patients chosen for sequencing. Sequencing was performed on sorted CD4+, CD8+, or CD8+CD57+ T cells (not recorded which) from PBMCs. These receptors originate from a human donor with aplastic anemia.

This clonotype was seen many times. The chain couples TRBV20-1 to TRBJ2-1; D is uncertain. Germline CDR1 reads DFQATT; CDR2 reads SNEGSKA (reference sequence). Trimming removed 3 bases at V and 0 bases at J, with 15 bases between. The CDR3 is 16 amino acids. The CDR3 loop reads CSASAQGRSSYNEQFF. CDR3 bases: TGCAGTGCTAGTGCTCAAGGCAGGAGCTCCTACAATGAGCAGTTCTTC.

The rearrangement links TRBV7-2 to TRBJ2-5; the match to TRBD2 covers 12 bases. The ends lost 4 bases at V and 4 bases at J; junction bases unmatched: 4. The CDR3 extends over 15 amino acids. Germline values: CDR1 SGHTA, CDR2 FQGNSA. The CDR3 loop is CASSSTSGGIETQYF. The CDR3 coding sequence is TGTGCCAGCAGCTCCACTAGCGGGGGGATAGAGACCCAGTACTTC.

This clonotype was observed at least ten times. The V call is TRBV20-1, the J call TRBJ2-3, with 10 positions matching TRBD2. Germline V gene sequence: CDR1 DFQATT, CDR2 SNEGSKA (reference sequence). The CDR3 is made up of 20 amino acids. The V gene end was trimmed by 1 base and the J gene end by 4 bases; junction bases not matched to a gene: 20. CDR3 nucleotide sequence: TGCAGTGCTAGAGGGGGTCTTGTCGAGCGGGGGGGCCGTGTCGCAGATACGCAGTATTTT. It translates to CSARGGLVERGGRVADTQYF.

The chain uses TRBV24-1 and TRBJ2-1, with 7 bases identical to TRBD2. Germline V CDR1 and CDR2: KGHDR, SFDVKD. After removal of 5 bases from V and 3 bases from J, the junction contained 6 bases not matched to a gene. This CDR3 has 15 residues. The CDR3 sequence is CATSGEGPIYNEQFF. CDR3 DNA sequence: TGTGCCACCAGTGGGGAGGGCCCAATCTACAATGAGCAGTTCTTC.

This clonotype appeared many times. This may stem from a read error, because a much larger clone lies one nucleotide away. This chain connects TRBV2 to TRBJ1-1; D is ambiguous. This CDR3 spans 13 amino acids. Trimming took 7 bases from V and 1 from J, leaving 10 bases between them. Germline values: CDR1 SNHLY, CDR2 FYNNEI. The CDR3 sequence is CASNGEGNTEAFF. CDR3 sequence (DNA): TGTGCCAGCAATGGAGAAGGGAACACTGAAGCTTTCTTT.

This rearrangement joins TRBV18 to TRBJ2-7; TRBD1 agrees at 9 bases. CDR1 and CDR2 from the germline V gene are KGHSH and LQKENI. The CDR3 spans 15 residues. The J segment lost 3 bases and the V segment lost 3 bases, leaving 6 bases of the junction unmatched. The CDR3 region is CASSPGTGWNYEQYF. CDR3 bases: TGTGCCAGCTCACCGGGGACAGGGTGGAACTACGAGCAGTACTTC.

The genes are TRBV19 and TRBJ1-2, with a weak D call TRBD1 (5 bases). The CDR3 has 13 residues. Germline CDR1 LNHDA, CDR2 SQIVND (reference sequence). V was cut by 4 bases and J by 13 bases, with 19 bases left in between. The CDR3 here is CASSNTQGRGTTF. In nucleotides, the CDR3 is TGTGCCAGTAGTAATACGCAGGGCCGCGGCACCACCTTC.

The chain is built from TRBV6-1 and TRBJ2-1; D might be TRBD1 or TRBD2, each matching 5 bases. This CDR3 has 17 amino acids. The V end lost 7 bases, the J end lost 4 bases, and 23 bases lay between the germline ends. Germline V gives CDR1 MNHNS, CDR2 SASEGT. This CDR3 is CASTPGRNAGAYNEQFF. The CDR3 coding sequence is TGTGCCAGCACCCCGGGACGCAATGCTGGTGCGTACAATGAGCAGTTCTTC.

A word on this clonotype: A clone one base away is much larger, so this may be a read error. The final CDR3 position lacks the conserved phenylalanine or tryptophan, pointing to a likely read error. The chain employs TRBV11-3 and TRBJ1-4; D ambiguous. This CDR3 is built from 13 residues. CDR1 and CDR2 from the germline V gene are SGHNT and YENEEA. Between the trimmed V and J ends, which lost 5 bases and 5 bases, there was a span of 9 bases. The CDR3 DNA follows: TGTGCCAGCAGCCTCCACAAGAATGAAAAACTGTTTTTG. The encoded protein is CASSLHKNEKLFL.

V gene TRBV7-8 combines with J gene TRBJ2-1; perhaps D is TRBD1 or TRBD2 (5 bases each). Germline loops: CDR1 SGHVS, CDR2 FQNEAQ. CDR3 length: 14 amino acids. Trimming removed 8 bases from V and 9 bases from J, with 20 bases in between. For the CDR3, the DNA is TGTGCCAGCTTTCCTGGGACGGGGATCGTTGAGCAGTTCTTC. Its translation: CASFPGTGIVEQFF.

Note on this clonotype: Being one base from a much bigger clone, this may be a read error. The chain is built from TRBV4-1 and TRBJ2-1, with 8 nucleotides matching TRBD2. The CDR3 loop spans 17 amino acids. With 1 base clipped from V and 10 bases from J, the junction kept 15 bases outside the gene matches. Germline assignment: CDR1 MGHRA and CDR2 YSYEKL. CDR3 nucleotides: TGCGCCAGCAGCCAAGGACAGCCGGGACTAGTGGGGGAAGAGCAGTTCTTC. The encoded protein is CASSQGQPGLVGEEQFF.

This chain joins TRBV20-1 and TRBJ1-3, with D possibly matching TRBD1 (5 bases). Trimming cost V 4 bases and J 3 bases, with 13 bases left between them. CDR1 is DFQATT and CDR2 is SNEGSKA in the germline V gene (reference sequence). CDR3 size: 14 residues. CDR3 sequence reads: CSATARVDGNTIYF. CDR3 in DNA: TGCAGTGCTACCGCCAGGGTAGATGGAAACACCATATATTTT.

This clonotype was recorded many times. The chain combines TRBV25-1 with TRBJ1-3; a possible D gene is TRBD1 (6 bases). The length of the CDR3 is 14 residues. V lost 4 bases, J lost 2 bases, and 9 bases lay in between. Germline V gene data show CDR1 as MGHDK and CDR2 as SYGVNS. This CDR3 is CASSAGVAGNTIYF. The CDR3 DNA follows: TGTGCCAGCAGTGCAGGGGTGGCTGGAAACACCATATATTTT.

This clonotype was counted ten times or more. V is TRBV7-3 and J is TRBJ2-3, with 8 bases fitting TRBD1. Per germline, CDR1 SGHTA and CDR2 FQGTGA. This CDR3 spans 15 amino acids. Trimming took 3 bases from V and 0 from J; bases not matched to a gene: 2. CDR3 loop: CASSLGDRSTDTQYF. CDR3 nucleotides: TGTGCCAGCAGCTTGGGGGACAGGAGCACAGATACGCAGTATTTT. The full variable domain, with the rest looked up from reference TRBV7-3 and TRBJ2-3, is GAGVSQTPSNKVTEKGKYVELRCDPISGHTALYWYRQSLGQGPEFLIYFQGTGAADDSGLPNDRFFAVRPEGSVSTLKIQRTERGDSAVYLCASSLGDRSTDTQYFGPGTRLTVL.

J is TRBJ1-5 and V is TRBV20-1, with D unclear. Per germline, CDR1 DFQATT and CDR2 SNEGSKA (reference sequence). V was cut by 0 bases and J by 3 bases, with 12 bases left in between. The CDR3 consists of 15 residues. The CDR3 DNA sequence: TGCAGTGCTAGAGATGCCACATTAGACAATCAGCCCCAGCATTTT. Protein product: CSARDATLDNQPQHF.

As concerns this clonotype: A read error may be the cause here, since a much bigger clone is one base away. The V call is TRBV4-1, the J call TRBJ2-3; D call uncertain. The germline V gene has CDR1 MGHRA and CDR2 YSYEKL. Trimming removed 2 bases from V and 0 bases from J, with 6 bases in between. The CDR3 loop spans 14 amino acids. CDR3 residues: CASSQPRSTDTQYF. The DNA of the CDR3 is TGCGCCAGCAGCCAACCACGCAGCACAGATACGCAGTATTTT.

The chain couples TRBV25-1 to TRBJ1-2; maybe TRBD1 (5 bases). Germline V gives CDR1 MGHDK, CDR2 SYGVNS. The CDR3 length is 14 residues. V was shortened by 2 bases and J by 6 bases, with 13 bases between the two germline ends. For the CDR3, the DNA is TGTGCCAGCAGTGAAGGGGGGGACCCGGATGGCTACACCTTC. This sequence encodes CASSEGGDPDGYTF.

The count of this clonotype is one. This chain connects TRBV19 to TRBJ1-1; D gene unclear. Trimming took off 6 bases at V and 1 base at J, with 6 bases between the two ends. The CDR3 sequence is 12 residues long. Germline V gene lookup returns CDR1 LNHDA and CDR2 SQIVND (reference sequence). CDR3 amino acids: CASRPANTEAFF. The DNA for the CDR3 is TGTGCCAGTAGACCAGCGAACACTGAAGCTTTCTTT.

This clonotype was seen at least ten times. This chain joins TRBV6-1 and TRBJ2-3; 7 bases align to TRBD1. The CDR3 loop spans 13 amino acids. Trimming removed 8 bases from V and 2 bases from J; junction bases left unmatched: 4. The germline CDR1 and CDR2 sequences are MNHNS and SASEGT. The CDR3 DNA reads TGTGCCAGCGGTACAGGGGACACAGATACGCAGTATTTT. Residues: CASGTGDTDTQYF.

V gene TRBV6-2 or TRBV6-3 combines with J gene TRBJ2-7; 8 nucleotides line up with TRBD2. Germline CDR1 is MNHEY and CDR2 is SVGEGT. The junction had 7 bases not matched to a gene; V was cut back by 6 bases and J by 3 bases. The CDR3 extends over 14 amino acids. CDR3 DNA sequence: TGTGCCAGCAGCAACCCGGGACTAGTCTACGAGCAGTACTTC. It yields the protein CASSNPGLVYEQYF.

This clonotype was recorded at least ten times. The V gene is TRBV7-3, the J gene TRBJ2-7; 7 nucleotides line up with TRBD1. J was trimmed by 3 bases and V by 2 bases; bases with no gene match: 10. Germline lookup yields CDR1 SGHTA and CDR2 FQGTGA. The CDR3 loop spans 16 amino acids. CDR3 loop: CASSLGPRTGFYEQYF. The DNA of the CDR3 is TGTGCCAGCAGCTTAGGCCCCCGGACAGGATTCTACGAGCAGTACTTC.

The CDR3 DNA reads TGTGCTAGTGGTTTATGGGGGGCCCGATTTAATTATAGCAATCAGCCCCAGCATTTT. The encoded protein is CASGLWGARFNYSNQPQHF. The chain recombines TRBV12-5 with TRBJ1-5; D perhaps matches TRBD1 (6 bases). Trimming removed 3 bases at V and 0 bases at J, with 21 bases between. Germline values: CDR1 LGHNT, CDR2 FRNRAP. CDR3 length equals 19 residues.

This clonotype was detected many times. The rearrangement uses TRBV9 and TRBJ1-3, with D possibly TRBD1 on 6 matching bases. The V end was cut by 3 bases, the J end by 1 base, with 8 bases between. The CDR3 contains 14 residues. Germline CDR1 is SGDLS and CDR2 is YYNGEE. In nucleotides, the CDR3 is TGTGCCAGCAGCGGACAGGCTTCTGGAAACACCATATATTTT. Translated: CASSGQASGNTIYF.

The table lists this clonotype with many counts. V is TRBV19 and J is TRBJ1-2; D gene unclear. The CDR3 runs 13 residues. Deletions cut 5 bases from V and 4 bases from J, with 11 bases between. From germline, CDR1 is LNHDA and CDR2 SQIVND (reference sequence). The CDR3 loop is CASSEGSTYGYTF. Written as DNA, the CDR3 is TGTGCCAGTAGTGAGGGCAGTACCTATGGCTACACCTTC.

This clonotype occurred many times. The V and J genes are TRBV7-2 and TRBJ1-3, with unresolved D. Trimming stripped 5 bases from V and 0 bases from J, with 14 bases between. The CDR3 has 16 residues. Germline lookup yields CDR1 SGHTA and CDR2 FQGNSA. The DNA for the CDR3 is TGTGCCAGCAGCCCAGACGGACTCCGCTCTGGAAACACCATATATTTT. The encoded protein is CASSPDGLRSGNTIYF.

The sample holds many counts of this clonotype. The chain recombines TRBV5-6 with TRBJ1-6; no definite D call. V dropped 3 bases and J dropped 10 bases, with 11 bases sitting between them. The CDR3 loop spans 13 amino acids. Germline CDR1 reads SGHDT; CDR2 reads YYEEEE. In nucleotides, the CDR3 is TGTGCCAGCAGCTGGGAACTCGGGTCACCCCTCCACTTT. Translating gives CASSWELGSPLHF.

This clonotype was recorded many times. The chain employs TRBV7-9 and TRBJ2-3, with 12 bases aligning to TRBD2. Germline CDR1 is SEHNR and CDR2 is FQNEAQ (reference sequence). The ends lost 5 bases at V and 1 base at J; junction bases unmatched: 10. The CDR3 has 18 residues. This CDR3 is CASSKTLASGGGTDTQYF. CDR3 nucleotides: TGTGCCAGCAGCAAGACGTTGGCTAGCGGGGGGGGCACAGATACGCAGTATTTT.

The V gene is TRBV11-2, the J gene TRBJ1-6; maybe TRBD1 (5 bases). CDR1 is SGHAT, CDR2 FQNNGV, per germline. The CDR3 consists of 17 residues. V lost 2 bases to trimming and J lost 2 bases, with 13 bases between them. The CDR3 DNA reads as TGTGCCAGCAGCTTAAGGACACGGCAGACCTATAATTCACCCCTCCACTTT. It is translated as CASSLRTRQTYNSPLHF. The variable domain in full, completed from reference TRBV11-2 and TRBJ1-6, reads EAGVAQSPRYKIIEKRQSVAFWCNPISGHATLYWYQQILGQGPKLLIQFQNNGVVDDSQLPKDRFSAERLKGVDSTLKIQPAKLEDSAVYLCASSLRTRQTYNSPLHFGNGTRLTVT.

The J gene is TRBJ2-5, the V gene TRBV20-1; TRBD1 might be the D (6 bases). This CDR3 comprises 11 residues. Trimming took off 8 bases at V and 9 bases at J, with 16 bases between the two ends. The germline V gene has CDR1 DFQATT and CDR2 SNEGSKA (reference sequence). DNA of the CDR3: TGCAGTACTGGACAGCTCGAGGCCCAGTACTTC. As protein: CSTGQLEAQYF.

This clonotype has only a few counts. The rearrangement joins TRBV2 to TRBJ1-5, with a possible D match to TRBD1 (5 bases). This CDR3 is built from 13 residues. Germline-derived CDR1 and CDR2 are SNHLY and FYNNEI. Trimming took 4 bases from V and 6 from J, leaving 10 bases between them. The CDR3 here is CASSGGIGQPQHF. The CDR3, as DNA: TGTGCCAGCAGTGGGGGGATCGGTCAGCCCCAGCATTTT.

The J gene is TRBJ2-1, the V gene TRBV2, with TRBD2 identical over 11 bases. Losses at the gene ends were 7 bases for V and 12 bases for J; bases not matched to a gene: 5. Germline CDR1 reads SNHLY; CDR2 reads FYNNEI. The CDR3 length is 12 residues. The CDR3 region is CASNSGGAGQFF. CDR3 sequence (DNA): TGTGCCAGCAATAGCGGGGGGGCCGGGCAGTTCTTC. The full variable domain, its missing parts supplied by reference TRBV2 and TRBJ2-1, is EPEVTQTPSHQVTQMGQEVILRCVPISNHLYFYWYRQILGQKVEFLVSFYNNEISEKSEIFDDQFSVERPDGSNFTLKIRSTKLEDSAMYFCASNSGGAGQFFGPGTRLTVL.